What follows is one T cell receptor beta chain and its context. The specificity of this receptor is unknown. No base quality values were provided; no much bigger clone lies one nucleotide off. TCRbeta CDR3 regions were amplified from genomic DNA using the immunoSEQ Assay, a bias-controlled multiplex PCR. Per the authors' processing: The number of nucleated cells in each sample was estimated by amplification of reference gene primers within the assay. Sequence reads were collapsed and filtered to measure the absolute abundance of every unique TCRbeta CDR3 rearrangement. For each sample, productive Simpson clonality was calculated as the square root of Simpson's diversity index over productive rearrangements. TCRdb took this table from immuneACCESS and kept in-frame rearrangements with V and J called. Such tables lack part of the clones; where checked against another copy, unresolved V genes explain under half of the gap, and the rest is unexplained. V, J and clone size are taken as reported in that table, and D and trimming were inferred from the DNA itself. This sample has 80,000 to 130,000 clones in its table, and roughly 92% of those were observed once. The ten most abundant clones make up over 0.95% of the sample.

The entry originates in a study of blood T cell repertoires in COVID-19 (dated by TCRdb to the early 2020s). Background for the entire study: Samples covering the acute and convalescent phases of COVID-19 were provided by collaborators in the United States, Italy and Spain. The material from the prospective study consisted of cDNA or gDNA derived from T cells, B-cell-depleted T cells, or PBMCs. The dataset comprised deeply sampled blood TCRbeta repertoires from subjects exposed to, actively infected with, or recovered from COVID-19. The repertoires were made available in a free public database intended to serve as a resource for research on the immune response to SARS-CoV-2. The samples were drawn from the first 160 participants of the ongoing ImmuneRACE study and from more than 1,000 subjects provided by 6 global collaborators. A de-identified subject ID, COVID-19 status, age in years and sex were almost always included in the sample metadata. Where available, HLA class I and class II types were taken from metadata supplied by the sample provider and were not determined by assay-based typing.

V is cut back by 4 bases and J by 1 base, with 8 bases in the junction unmatched. The CDR3 covers 16 residues, taking in both the cysteine and the phenylalanine. Only the CDR3 DNA is retained, 48 bases long and in frame from the first base. The CDR1 and CDR2 encoded by the germline V gene (reference sequence) are MNHNY and SVGAGI. Results the study describes overall, beyond this receptor: How much clinical and demographic metadata was included differed by source and by participant, and the metadata was provided uncurated.

Whole blood was collected in K2EDTA tubes by collaborating institutions according to the institutions' own protocols. Collaborator samples were shipped for TCRbeta analysis as frozen whole blood, isolated PBMCs, or DNA extracted from either sample type. This clonotype was obtained from a man aged 60 to 75 with acute or convalescent COVID-19. The sequence links TRBV6-6 to TRBJ1-1; 8 central nucleotides agree with TRBD1. Material for sequencing was peripheral blood. The DNA sequence is as follows: TGTGCCAGCAGTTTCGGACAGGGAGTGCGGAACACTGAAGCTTTCTTT. This is translated as CASSFGQGVRNTEAFF.